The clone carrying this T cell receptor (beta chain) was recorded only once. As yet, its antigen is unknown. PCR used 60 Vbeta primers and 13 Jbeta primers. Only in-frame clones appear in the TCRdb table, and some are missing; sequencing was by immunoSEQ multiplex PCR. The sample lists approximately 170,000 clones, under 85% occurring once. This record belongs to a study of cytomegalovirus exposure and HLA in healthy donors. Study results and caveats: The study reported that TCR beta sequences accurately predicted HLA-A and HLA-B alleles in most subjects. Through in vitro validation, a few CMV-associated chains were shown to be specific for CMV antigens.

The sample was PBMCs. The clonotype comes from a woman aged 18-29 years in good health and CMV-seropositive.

CDR3: CASSLGQGGEKLFF. The CDR3 nucleotides are TGTGCCAGCAGCTTAGGCCAGGGAGGTGAAAAACTGTTTTTT. The gene calls are TRBV7-9 and TRBJ1-4; tentatively, D is TRBD1 (5 bases). The V and J ends lost 1 base and 7 bases respectively, with 10 bases between them. Per the germline V gene, CDR1 is SEHNR and CDR2 is FQNEAQ (reference sequence). This CDR3 has 14 residues.